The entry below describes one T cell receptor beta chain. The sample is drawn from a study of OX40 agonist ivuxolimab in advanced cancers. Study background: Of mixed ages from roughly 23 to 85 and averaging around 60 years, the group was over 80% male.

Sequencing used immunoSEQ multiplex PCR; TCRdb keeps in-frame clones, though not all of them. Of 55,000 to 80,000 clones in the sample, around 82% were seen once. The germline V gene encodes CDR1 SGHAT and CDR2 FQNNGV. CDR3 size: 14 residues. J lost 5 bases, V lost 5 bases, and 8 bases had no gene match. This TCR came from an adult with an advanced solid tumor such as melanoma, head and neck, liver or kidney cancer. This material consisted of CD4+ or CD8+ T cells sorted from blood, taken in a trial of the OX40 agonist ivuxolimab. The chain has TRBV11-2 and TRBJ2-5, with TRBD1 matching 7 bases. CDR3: CASSVLTGSETQYF. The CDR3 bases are TGTGCCAGCAGCGTTTTGACAGGGTCGGAGACCCAGTACTTC.